This T cell receptor beta chain was identified during a study of T-cell memory formation after mild COVID-19. TCRdb itself ran the 5' RACE reads through MiXCR, one entry per CDR3 protein. Of a few hundred thousand distinct CDR3 sequences in the sample, around 27% were seen once. This CDR3 has 13 residues. V dropped 8 bases and J dropped 0 bases, with 14 bases sitting between them. Germline CDR1 is DFQATT and CDR2 is SNEGSKA (reference sequence). This sequence was found in an adult woman who had mild COVID-19 (a few samples of this study predate the infection). Cell type and time point are not known. The genes are TRBV20-1 and TRBJ2-7, with a possible D match to TRBD2 (5 bases). Sequencing was performed on PBMCs or a T cell subset sorted from them (not recorded which). CDR3 sequence (DNA): TGCAGTCTACGAGGGTATAGCTCCTACGAGCAGTACTTC. The encoded protein is CSLRGYSSYEQYF.